The next 14 T cell receptor beta chains were all read from a single sample in a study of neurological immune-mediated disorders. TCRdb re-derived calls from the 5' RACE reads in MiXCR, one entry per CDR3 protein. The table records tens of thousands of distinct CDR3 sequences, roughly 3.5% of them present only once. The sample consisted of PBMCs. These receptors originate from a woman aged 25 to 39 with multiple sclerosis.

At least ten counts were recorded for this clonotype. The chain is built from TRBV12-3 or TRBV12-4 and TRBJ1-2; D uncertain. V was shortened by 3 bases and J by 1 base, with 6 bases between the two germline ends. The CDR3 runs to 13 residues. The CDR3 loop reads CASSFAGNYGYTF. CDR3 coding DNA: TGTGCCAGCAGTTTTGCCGGTAACTATGGCTACACCTTC.

This clonotype was detected ten times or more. V gene TRBV10-3 combines with J gene TRBJ1-1; tentative D call: TRBD1 (6 bases). The germline V gene has CDR1 ENHRY and CDR2 SYGVKD. The V end was cut by 6 bases, the J end by 0 bases, with 14 bases between. The CDR3 is 15 residues long. CDR3 in DNA: TGTGCCATCAGCTACCAGGGGCCACTGAACACTGAAGCTTTCTTT. The encoded protein is CAISYQGPLNTEAFF.

The sample holds a few counts of this clonotype. A much larger clone differs by one base, so this may be a read error. Because it lacks the conserved phenylalanine or tryptophan at the end, this CDR3 is likely a read error. The chain joins TRBV12-3 or TRBV12-4 to TRBJ2-1; D is unresolved. The CDR3 is 12 residues long. Trimming left V 3 bases short and J 4 bases short, with 4 bases between. CDR3 coding DNA: TGTGCCAGCAGTTTGAGTTACAATGAGCAGTTCTGC. This translates into CASSLSYNEQFC.

This clonotype showed up many times. V gene TRBV7-8 combines with J gene TRBJ2-7; 10 nucleotides align to TRBD1. The germline V gene has CDR1 SGHVS and CDR2 FQNEAQ. V was pared by 0 bases and J by 0 bases, with 8 bases of the junction left unmatched. The CDR3 is 18 residues long. CDR3 in amino acids: CASSLAGQGLRSSYEQYF. CDR3 DNA sequence: TGTGCCAGCAGCTTAGCGGGACAGGGGTTGCGGAGCTCCTACGAGCAGTACTTC.

This clonotype showed up many times. The genes are TRBV20-1 and TRBJ2-7, with D perhaps TRBD1 (6 bases). CDR3 length: 13 residues. The germline V and J ends were trimmed by 7 bases and 2 bases, with 15 bases remaining between them. Germline-derived CDR1 and CDR2 are DFQATT and SNEGSKA (reference sequence). CDR3 nucleotides: TGCAGTGTCAATAGGGGGACCCCCTACGAGCAGTACTTC. Translated: CSVNRGTPYEQYF.

This clonotype was picked up many times. The chain uses TRBV6-2 or TRBV6-3 and TRBJ1-1; D is ambiguous. The CDR3 has 12 residues. Trimming took off 6 bases at V and 11 bases at J, with 16 bases between the two ends. Germline CDR1 MNHEY, CDR2 SVGEGT. The chain's CDR3 is CASRDPGYGAFF. The CDR3 nucleotides read TGTGCCAGCAGGGACCCAGGTTATGGGGCTTTCTTT.

This clonotype was seen repeatedly, ten times or more. The J gene is TRBJ2-2, the V gene TRBV9; D is uncertain. CDR1 is SGDLS and CDR2 is YYNGEE in the germline V gene. Trimming pared 3 bases from V and 8 bases from J, leaving 20 bases between. There are 16 residues in the CDR3. The DNA of the CDR3 is TGTGCCAGCAGCGGATTCCATTCTGGCTCCCCGGGGGAGCTGTTTTTT. Translated: CASSGFHSGSPGELFF.

This clonotype was observed many times. V usage is TRBV12-3 or TRBV12-4 and J usage is TRBJ1-3; D is ambiguous. CDR3 size: 13 residues. The germline V and J ends were trimmed by 6 bases and 0 bases, with 6 bases remaining between them. For the CDR3, the DNA is TGTGCCAGCAGGGTCAGCTCTGGAAACACCATATATTTT. Encoded protein: CASRVSSGNTIYF.

Many counts were recorded for this clonotype. The gene calls are TRBV5-6 and TRBJ2-6, with 7 positions matching TRBD1. The germline CDR1 and CDR2 sequences are SGHDT and YYEEEE. The CDR3 contains 16 residues. J lost 3 bases, V lost 4 bases, and 7 bases had no gene match. CDR3 region: CASSRRTGDGANVLTF. CDR3 sequence (DNA): TGTGCCAGCAGCCGGAGAACAGGGGATGGGGCCAACGTCCTGACTTTC.

This clonotype was seen ten or more times. The chain is built from TRBV20-1 and TRBJ2-1, with TRBD2 as a possible D gene (6 bases). V shed 6 bases and J shed 7 bases, with 13 bases lying between them. This CDR3 comprises 12 residues. The germline V gene has CDR1 DFQATT and CDR2 SNEGSKA (reference sequence). In DNA form, the CDR3 reads TGCAGTGCCCACCGCAGCGGGAATGAGCAGTTCTTC. Its protein product is CSAHRSGNEQFF.

In its sample, this clonotype was seen many times. V gene TRBV5-1 combines with J gene TRBJ2-5; 9 bases are shared with TRBD2. The CDR3 is 15 amino acids. Germline V gene sequence: CDR1 SGHRS, CDR2 YFSETQ. The V and J ends lost 1 base and 3 bases, in that order; junction bases with no gene match: 4. CDR3 in DNA: TGCGCCAGCAGCTTGATCGCGGGAGGGGAAGAGACCCAGTACTTC. Translated: CASSLIAGGEETQYF.

This clonotype was counted only a few times. A much larger clone differs from this one at a single base, so this may be a read error. The chain combines TRBV7-2 with TRBJ2-7; 9 bases are shared with TRBD2. CDR3 size: 17 residues. Germline trimming cut 1 base from V and 7 bases from J; bases unmatched to any gene: 14. Germline V CDR1 and CDR2: SGHTA, FQGNSA. CDR3 bases: TGTGCCAGCAGCTTAGTCGCCGGCCTAGCGGGGAATGAAGAGCAGTACTTC. Translated, it gives CASSLVAGLAGNEEQYF.

This clonotype has a count of ten or more. The J gene is TRBJ2-7, the V gene TRBV12-3 or TRBV12-4, with TRBD2 identical over 7 bases. The CDR3 consists of 14 residues. Trimming at V came to 6 bases and at J to 0 bases, leaving 5 bases not matched to a gene. The CDR3 sequence: CASSSGGGSYEQYF. The CDR3 bases are TGTGCCAGCAGCTCTGGGGGGGGCTCCTACGAGCAGTACTTC.

This clonotype was observed many times. The rearrangement joins TRBV20-1 to TRBJ1-1; TRBD1 is a possible D gene (5 bases). V lost 5 bases to trimming and J lost 5 bases, with 18 bases between them. The CDR3 length is 14 residues. Germline V CDR1 and CDR2: DFQATT, SNEGSKA (reference sequence). This CDR3 is CSASRGRGGTEAFF. Written as DNA, the CDR3 is TGCAGTGCTTCGCGGGGTAGGGGTGGAACTGAAGCTTTCTTT.